The 9 T cell receptor beta chains listed next were all sequenced from one sample in a study of blood T cell repertoires in COVID-19. TCRdb keeps only in-frame clones here, not all; method: immunoSEQ multiplex PCR. Among fewer than 150,000 clones, 80% to 85% were seen once, and the ten largest hold 15% to 20%. The sample comprised PBMCs or T cells enriched from blood (not recorded which). These receptors were collected from a young man who had recovered from COVID-19.

This chain joins TRBV21-1 and TRBJ2-7; the DNA was not used to check the table's D call, TRBD1. TRBV21-1 is a pseudogene. This CDR3 spans 12 amino acids. The CDR3 reads CASSGPTYEQYV. CDR3 DNA: TGTGCCAGCAGCGGCCCGACCTACGAGCAGTACGTC.

The rearrangement uses TRBV5-1 and TRBJ1-1; possibly TRBD1 for D (5 bases). Germline CDR1 reads SGHRS; CDR2 reads YFSETQ. The V gene lost 4 bases and the J gene lost 5 bases, with 15 bases spanning the gap. This CDR3 is 14 amino acids long. CDR3 region: CASSLRADGTEAFF. The CDR3 DNA sequence: TGCGCCAGCAGCCTCAGGGCTGACGGTACTGAAGCTTTCTTT.

CDR3 coding DNA: TGCAGCGTTGAGAGCAGGACGGGGACTGAAGCTTTCTTT. It specifies CSVESRTGTEAFF. The chain couples TRBV29-1 to TRBJ1-1; D unclear. V lost 3 bases, J lost 5 bases, and 13 bases lay in between. From germline, CDR1 is SQVTM and CDR2 ANQGSEA. The CDR3 is 13 residues long.

The V and J genes are TRBV6-1 and TRBJ1-2; 9 nucleotides agree with TRBD1. The CDR3 extends over 13 amino acids. V lost 2 bases, J lost 8 bases, and 3 bases stayed unmatched. CDR1 and CDR2 (germline): MNHNS, SASEGT. The CDR3 reads CASSEYRGQGYTF. The CDR3 DNA is TGTGCCAGCAGTGAATACAGGGGGCAGGGCTACACCTTC.

The table lists this clone with a count of one. This rearrangement joins TRBV24-1 to TRBJ2-7; possible D gene TRBD2, 6 bases. Trimming shortened V by 4 bases and J by 6 bases, and 21 bases separated the two germline ends. CDR1 KGHDR and CDR2 SFDVKD come from the germline V gene. This CDR3 is 16 amino acids long. In DNA form, the CDR3 reads TGTGCCACCAGTGACGTCGGGGGAATTGAGACCTTCGAGCAGTACGTC. Amino acid sequence: CATSDVGGIETFEQYV.

This chain links TRBV12-3 or TRBV12-4 with TRBJ1-1, with a tentative D call TRBD1 (6 bases). The ends were cut back, 5 bases at V and 11 bases at J, with 18 bases in the middle. The CDR3 is 13 amino acids. The CDR3 DNA is TGTGCCAGCAGTCCAGCCTCAGGGGATGGGGCTTTCTTT. Its protein is CASSPASGDGAFF.

V usage is TRBV29-1 and J usage is TRBJ2-3, with D possibly being TRBD1 (5 bases). V lost 3 bases and J lost 2, with 12 bases in between. Germline V lookup: CDR1 SQVTM, CDR2 ANQGSEA. The CDR3 runs to 14 residues. This chain's CDR3 is CSVDLGQVTDTQYF. For the CDR3, the DNA is TGCAGCGTTGATTTGGGGCAAGTCACAGATACGCAGTATTTT.

V gene TRBV14 combines with J gene TRBJ1-1, with 7 bases identical to TRBD1. Germline-derived CDR1 and CDR2 are SGHDN and FVKESK. CDR3 length: 16 amino acids. V gave up 3 bases and J gave up 0 bases; unmatched junction bases: 7. CDR3 sequence reads: CASSQITGTVNTEAFF. The CDR3 nucleotides are TGTGCCAGCAGCCAGATTACCGGGACAGTGAACACTGAAGCTTTCTTT.

V is TRBV10-3 and J is TRBJ2-1; a possible D gene is TRBD2 (6 bases). Per germline, CDR1 ENHRY and CDR2 SYGVKD. The CDR3 covers 17 residues. V shed 6 bases and J shed 0 bases, with 18 bases lying between them. CDR3 residues: CAIRGDFQDRSYNEQFF. In DNA, the CDR3 is TGTGCCATCAGGGGGGACTTTCAAGATCGCTCCTACAATGAGCAGTTCTTC.